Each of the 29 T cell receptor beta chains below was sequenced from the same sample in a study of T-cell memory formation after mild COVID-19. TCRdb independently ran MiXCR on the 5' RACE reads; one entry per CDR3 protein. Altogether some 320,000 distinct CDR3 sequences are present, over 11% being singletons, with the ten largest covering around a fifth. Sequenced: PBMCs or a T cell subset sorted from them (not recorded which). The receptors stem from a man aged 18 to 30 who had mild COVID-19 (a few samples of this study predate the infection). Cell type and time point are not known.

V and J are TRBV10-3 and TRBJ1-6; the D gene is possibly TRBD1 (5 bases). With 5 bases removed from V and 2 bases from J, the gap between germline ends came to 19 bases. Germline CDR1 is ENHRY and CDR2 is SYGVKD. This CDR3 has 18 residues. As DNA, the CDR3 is TGTGCCATCAGTATTGTGTGGCAGGGAGGAACCTATAATTCACCCCTCCACTTT. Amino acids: CAISIVWQGGTYNSPLHF.

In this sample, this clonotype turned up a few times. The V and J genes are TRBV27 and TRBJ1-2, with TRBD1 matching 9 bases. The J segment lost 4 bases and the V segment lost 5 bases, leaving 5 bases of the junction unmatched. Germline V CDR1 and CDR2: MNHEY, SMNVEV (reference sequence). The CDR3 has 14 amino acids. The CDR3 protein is CASSRGTGSYGYTF. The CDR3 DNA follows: TGTGCCAGCAGTCGCGGGACAGGGAGCTATGGCTACACCTTC.

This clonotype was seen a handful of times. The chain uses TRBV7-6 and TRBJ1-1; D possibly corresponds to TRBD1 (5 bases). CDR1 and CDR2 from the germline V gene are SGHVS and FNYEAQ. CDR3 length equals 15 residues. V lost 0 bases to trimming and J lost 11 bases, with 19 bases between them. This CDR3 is CASSLAPSGALGAFF. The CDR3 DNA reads TGTGCCAGCAGCTTAGCGCCGTCCGGGGCCCTGGGGGCTTTCTTT.

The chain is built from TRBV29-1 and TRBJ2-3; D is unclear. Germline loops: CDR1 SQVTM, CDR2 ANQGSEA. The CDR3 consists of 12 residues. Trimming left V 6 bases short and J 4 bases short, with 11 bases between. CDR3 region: CSVVPPADTQYF. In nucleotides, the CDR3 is TGCAGCGTGGTCCCCCCCGCAGATACGCAGTATTTT.

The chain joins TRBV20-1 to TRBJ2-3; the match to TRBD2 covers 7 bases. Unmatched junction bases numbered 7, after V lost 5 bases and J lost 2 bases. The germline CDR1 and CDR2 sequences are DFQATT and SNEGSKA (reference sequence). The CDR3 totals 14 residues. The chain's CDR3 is CSALAGPITDTQYF. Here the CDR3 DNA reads TGCAGTGCTTTAGCGGGTCCCATCACAGATACGCAGTATTTT.

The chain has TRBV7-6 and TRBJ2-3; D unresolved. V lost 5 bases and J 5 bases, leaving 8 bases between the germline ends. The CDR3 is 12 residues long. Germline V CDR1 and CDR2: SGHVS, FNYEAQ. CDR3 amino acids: CASSEREDTQYF. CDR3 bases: TGTGCCAGCAGCGAACGAGAAGATACGCAGTATTTT.

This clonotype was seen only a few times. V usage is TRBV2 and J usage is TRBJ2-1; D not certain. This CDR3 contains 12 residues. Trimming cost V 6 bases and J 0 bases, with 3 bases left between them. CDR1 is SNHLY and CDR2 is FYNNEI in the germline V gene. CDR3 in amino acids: CASRDSYNEQFF. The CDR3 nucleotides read TGTGCCAGCAGGGACTCCTACAATGAGCAGTTCTTC.

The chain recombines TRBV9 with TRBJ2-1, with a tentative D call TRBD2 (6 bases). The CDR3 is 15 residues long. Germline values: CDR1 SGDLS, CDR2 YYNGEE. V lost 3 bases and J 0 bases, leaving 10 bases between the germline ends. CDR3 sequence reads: CASSDGGVSYNEQFF. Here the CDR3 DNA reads TGTGCCAGCAGCGACGGGGGAGTCTCCTACAATGAGCAGTTCTTC.

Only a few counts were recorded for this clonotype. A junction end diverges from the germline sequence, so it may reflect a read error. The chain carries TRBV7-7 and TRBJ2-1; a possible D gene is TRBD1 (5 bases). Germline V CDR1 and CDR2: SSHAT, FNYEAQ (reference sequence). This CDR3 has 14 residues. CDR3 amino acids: CASSLNPGPNEQFF. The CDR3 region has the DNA TGTGCTAGCAGCCTCAACCCAGGGCCCAATGAGCAGTTCTTC.

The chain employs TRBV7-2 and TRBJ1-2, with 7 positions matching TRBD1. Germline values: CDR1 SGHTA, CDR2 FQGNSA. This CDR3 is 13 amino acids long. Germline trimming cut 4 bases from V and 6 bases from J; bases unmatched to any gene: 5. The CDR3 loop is CASSSDRRNGYTF. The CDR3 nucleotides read TGTGCCAGCAGCTCGGACAGGCGTAATGGCTACACCTTC. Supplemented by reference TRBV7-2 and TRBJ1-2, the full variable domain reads GAGVSQSPSNKVTEKGKDVELRCDPISGHTALYWYRQSLGQGLEFLIYFQGNSAPDKSGLPSDRFSAERTGGSVSTLTIQRTQQEDSAVYLCASSSDRRNGYTFGSGTRLTVV.

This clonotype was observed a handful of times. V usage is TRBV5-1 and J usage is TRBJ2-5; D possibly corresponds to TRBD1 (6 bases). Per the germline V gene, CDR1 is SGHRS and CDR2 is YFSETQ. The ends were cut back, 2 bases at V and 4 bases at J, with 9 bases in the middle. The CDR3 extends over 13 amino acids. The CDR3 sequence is CASSFADRETQYF. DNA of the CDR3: TGCGCCAGCAGCTTCGCGGACAGAGAGACCCAGTACTTC.

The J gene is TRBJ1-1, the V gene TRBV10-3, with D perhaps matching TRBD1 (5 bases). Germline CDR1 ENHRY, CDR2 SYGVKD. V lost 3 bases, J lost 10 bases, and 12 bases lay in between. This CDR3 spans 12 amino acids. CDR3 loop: CAISDEGYSAFF. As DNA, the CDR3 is TGTGCCATCAGTGATGAGGGGTATTCAGCTTTCTTT.

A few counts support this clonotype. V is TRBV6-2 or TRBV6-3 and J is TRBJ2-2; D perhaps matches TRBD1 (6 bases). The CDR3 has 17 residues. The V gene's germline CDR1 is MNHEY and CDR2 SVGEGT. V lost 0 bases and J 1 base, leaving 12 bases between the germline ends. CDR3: CASSYSKDRQNTGELFF. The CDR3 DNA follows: TGTGCCAGCAGTTACTCGAAGGACAGACAGAACACCGGGGAGCTGTTTTTT.

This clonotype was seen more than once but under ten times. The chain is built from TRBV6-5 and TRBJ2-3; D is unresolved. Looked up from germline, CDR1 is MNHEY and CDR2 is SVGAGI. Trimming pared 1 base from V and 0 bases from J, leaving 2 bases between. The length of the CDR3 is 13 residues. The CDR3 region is CASSYFSTDTQYF. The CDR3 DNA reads TGTGCCAGCAGTTACTTTAGCACAGATACGCAGTATTTT.

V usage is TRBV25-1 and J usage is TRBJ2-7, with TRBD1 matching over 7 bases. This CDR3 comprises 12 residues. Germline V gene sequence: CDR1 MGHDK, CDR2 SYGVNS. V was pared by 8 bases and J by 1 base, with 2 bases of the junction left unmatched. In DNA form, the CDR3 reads TGTGCCAGCGAACAGGGGTCCTACGAGCAGTACTTC. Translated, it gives CASEQGSYEQYF.

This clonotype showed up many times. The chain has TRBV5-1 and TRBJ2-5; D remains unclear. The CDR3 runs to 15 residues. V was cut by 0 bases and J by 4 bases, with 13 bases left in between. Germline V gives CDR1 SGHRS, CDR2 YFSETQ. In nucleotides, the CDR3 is TGCGCCAGCAGCTTGGAACAGATTGGTGGAGAGACCCAGTACTTC. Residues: CASSLEQIGGETQYF.

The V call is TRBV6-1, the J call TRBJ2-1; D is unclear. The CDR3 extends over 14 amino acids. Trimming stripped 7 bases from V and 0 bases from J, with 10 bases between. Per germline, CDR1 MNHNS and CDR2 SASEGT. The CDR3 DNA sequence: TGTGCCAGCACAAGAGCAAGCTCCTACAATGAGCAGTTCTTC. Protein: CASTRASSYNEQFF.

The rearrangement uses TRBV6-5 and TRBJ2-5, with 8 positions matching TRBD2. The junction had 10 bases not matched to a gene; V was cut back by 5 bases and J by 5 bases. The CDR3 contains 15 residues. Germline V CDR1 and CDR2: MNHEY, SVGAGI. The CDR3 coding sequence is TGTGCCAGCAGTCCTCGGGGGGGCGGAGGGGAGACCCAGTACTTC. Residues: CASSPRGGGGETQYF.

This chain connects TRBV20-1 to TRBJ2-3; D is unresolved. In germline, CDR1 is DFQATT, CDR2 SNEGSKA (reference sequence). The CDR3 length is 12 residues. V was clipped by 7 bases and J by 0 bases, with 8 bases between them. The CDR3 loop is CSGRVSTDTQYF. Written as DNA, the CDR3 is TGCAGTGGCCGGGTTAGCACAGATACGCAGTATTTT.

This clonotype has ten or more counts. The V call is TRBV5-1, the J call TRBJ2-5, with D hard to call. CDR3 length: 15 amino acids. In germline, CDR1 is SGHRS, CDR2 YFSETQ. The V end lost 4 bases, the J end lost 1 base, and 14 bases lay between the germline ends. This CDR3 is CASSPQGRVQETQYF. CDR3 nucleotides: TGCGCCAGCAGCCCGCAAGGTCGGGTCCAAGAGACCCAGTACTTC.

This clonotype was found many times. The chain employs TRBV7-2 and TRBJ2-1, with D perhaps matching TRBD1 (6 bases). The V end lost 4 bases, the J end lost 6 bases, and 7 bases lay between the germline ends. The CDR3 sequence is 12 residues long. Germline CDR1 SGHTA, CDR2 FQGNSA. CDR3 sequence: CASSSDSNEQFF. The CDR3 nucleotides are TGTGCCAGCAGCTCGGACAGCAATGAGCAGTTCTTC.

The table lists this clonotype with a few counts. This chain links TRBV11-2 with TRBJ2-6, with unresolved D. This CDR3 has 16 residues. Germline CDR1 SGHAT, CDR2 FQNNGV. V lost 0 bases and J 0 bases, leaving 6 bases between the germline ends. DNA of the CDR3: TGTGCCAGCAGCTTAGACATGGACTCTGGGGCCAACGTCCTGACTTTC. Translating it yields CASSLDMDSGANVLTF.

CDR3 nucleotide sequence: TGTGCCAGCAGCGTAGCGATGGGAGCGGGGGGGCCGGATACGCAGTATTTT. As protein: CASSVAMGAGGPDTQYF. V is TRBV9 and J is TRBJ2-3; 10 nucleotides agree with TRBD2. There are 17 residues in the CDR3. The germline CDR1 and CDR2 sequences are SGDLS and YYNGEE. V lost 0 bases and J lost 6; bases outside the gene matches: 10.

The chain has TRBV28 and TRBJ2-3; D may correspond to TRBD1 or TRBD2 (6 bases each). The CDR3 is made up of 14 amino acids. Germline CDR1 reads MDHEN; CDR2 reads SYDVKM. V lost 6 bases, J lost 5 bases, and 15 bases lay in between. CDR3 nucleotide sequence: TGTGCCAGCAGACCCTCGGGGGCAGGAGATACGCAGTATTTT. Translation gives CASRPSGAGDTQYF.

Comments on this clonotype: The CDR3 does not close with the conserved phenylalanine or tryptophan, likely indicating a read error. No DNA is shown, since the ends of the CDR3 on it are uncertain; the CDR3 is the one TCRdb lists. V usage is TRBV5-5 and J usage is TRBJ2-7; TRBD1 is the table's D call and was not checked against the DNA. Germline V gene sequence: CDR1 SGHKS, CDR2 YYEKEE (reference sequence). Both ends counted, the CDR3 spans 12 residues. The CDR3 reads CASSFRPGTGLL.

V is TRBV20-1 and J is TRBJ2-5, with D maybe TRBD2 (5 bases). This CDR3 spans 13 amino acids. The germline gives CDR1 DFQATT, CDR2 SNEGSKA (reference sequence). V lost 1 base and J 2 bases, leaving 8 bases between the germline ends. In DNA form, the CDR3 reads TGCAGTGCTAGAGTGCGGGCACAAGAGACCCAGTACTTC. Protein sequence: CSARVRAQETQYF.

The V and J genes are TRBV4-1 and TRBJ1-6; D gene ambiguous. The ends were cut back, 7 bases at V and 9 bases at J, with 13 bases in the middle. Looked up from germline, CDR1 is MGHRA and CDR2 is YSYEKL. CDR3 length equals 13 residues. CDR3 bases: TGCGCCAGCAACTCCGTCGTTGGTTCACCCCTCCACTTT. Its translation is CASNSVVGSPLHF.

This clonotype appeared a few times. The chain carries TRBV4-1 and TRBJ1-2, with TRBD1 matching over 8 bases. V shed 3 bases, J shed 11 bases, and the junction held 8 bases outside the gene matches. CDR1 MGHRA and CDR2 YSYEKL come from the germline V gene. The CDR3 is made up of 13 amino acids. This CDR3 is CASSHGQGEGYTF. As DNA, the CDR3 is TGCGCCAGCAGCCACGGACAGGGAGAGGGGTACACCTTC.

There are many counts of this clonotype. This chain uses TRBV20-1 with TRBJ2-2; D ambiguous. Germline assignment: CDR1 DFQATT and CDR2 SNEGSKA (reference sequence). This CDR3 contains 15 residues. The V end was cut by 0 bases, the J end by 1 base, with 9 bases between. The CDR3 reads CSARDLVGNTGELFF. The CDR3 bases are TGCAGTGCTAGAGATTTGGTTGGGAACACCGGGGAGCTGTTTTTT.